This TCR beta chain was observed in a study of blood T cell repertoires in COVID-19. Study-wide context: In each case, the material was cDNA or gDNA derived from T cells, B-cell-depleted T cells, or PBMCs.

The CDR3 sequence is 15 residues long. With V trimmed by 4 bases and J by 8 bases, 8 bases remained unmatched. From germline, CDR1 is LNHDA and CDR2 SQIVND (reference sequence). Original analysis: Researchers report that nucleated cell counts were estimated from reference gene primer amplification. The method was immunoSEQ multiplex PCR; TCRdb's version includes in-frame clones alone and lacks a portion of them. That table furnishes V, J and clone size, whereas the DNA furnished D and trimming. The sample lists about 260,000 clones, 85% to 90% seen once, with about 4% in the top ten. V and J are TRBV19 and TRBJ1-4; 9 bases are shared with TRBD1. This clonotype was obtained from a woman aged 40 to 50 with acute or convalescent COVID-19. Input material: peripheral blood. CDR3 loop: CASSTRGQGREKLFF. The DNA of the CDR3 is TGTGCCAGTAGTACCCGGGGACAGGGACGCGAAAAACTGTTTTTT. The entire variable domain, with the rest obtained from reference TRBV19 and TRBJ1-4, is as follows: DGGITQSPKYLFRKEGQNVTLSCEQNLNHDAMYWYRQDPGQGLRLIYYSQIVNDFQKGDIAEGYSVSREKKESFPLTVTSAQKNPTAFYLCASSTRGQGREKLFFGSGTQLSVL.